Each of the 26 T cell receptor beta chains below was sequenced from the same sample in a study of long-term antiretroviral therapy in people with HIV. Survey-level resolution applied to immunoSEQ assay v3.0. This table comes from immunoSEQ multiplex PCR, and its TCRdb copy is limited to in-frame clones, with some not included. The sample shows about 12,000 clones, about 80% of them seen only once. Source: unsorted PBMCs, taken 3.1 years before starting antiretroviral therapy. Receptors originate from a man aged 40-49 years with HIV.

The chain is built from TRBV7-9 and TRBJ1-5, with D maybe TRBD1 (5 bases). This CDR3 is 15 amino acids long. Germline V CDR1 and CDR2: SEHNR, FQNEAQ (reference sequence). Trimming pared 5 bases from V and 10 bases from J, leaving 21 bases between. CDR3 sequence: CASSPDGTPLFPQHF. Written as DNA, the CDR3 is TGTGCCAGCAGCCCCGACGGGACTCCATTGTTCCCCCAGCATTTT.

CDR3 amino acids: CATGGDRNYGYTF. CDR3 sequence (DNA): TGTGCCACAGGAGGGGACAGAAACTATGGCTACACCTTC. This chain connects TRBV28 to TRBJ1-2; 7 bases are shared with TRBD1. This CDR3 is 13 amino acids long. Germline values: CDR1 MDHEN, CDR2 SYDVKM. With V trimmed by 10 bases and J by 2 bases, 7 bases remained unmatched.

This chain links TRBV29-1 with TRBJ2-1, with D perhaps matching TRBD1 or TRBD2 (6 bases each). The CDR3 runs 13 residues. Germline loops: CDR1 SQVTM, CDR2 ANQGSEA. V shed 5 bases and J shed 4 bases, with 12 bases lying between them. The CDR3 spells CSVRGEAYNEQFF. CDR3 coding DNA: TGCAGCGTTAGGGGGGAGGCGTACAATGAGCAGTTCTTC.

The V and J genes are TRBV5-1 and TRBJ1-5; unclear D gene. The CDR3 is 14 amino acids. CDR1 is SGHRS, CDR2 YFSETQ, per germline. V was shortened by 0 bases and J by 8 bases, with 12 bases between the two germline ends. CDR3 sequence (DNA): TGCGCCAGCAGCTTGGAACCTGAAAGGGAGCCCCAGCATTTT. Its translation is CASSLEPEREPQHF.

The chain recombines TRBV2 with TRBJ2-7; D is possibly TRBD2 (7 bases). Germline V gene lookup returns CDR1 SNHLY and CDR2 FYNNEI. This CDR3 contains 13 residues. Between the trimmed V and J ends, which lost 9 bases and 4 bases, there was a span of 16 bases. CDR3 DNA sequence: TGTGCCAGAAGGTCGGGGGGCGAGTACGAGCAGTACTTC. Translated: CARRSGGEYEQYF.

J is TRBJ1-1 and V is TRBV15, with TRBD1 as a possible D gene (6 bases). V gave up 5 bases and J gave up 0 bases, with 10 bases separating them. Looked up from germline, CDR1 is LNHNV and CDR2 is YYDKDF (reference sequence). The CDR3 sequence is 14 residues long. The CDR3 region is CATSRDILNTEAFF. Written as DNA, the CDR3 is TGTGCCACCAGCCGGGACATCCTGAACACTGAAGCTTTCTTT.

This chain uses TRBV29-1 with TRBJ2-7; 14 bases align to TRBD2. CDR3 length equals 16 residues. Trimming took 0 bases from V and 4 from J; bases not matched to a gene: 5. Germline V CDR1 and CDR2: SQVTM, ANQGSEA. The CDR3 region is CSVEDYGTSGRYEQYF. For the CDR3, the DNA is TGCAGCGTTGAAGATTACGGGACTAGCGGGAGATACGAGCAGTACTTC.

The CDR3 DNA follows: TGTGCCAGCAGTTCATGGACAGGGGGGAATCAGCCCCAGCATTTT. It codes for CASSSWTGGNQPQHF. This chain joins TRBV27 and TRBJ1-5; 10 bases are shared with TRBD1. Losses at the gene ends were 4 bases for V and 4 bases for J; bases not matched to a gene: 4. Germline CDR1 is MNHEY and CDR2 is SMNVEV (reference sequence). This CDR3 contains 15 residues.

The rearrangement joins TRBV5-5 to TRBJ2-3; D call uncertain. Per the germline V gene, CDR1 is SGHKS and CDR2 is YYEKEE (reference sequence). Trimming shortened V by 2 bases and J by 0 bases, and 13 bases separated the two germline ends. The CDR3 consists of 16 residues. DNA of the CDR3: TGTGCCAGCAGCTTACCACGGGCACAAAGCACAGATACGCAGTATTTT. It codes for CASSLPRAQSTDTQYF.

The genes are TRBV5-5 and TRBJ2-5, with 7 bases that match TRBD2. The germline V gene has CDR1 SGHKS and CDR2 YYEKEE (reference sequence). CDR3 length equals 15 residues. The junction had 11 bases not matched to a gene; V was cut back by 4 bases and J by 5 bases. The CDR3 spells CASSQPTGGLETQYF. The CDR3 DNA reads as TGTGCCAGCAGCCAACCGACCGGGGGGTTGGAGACCCAGTACTTC. The whole variable domain, filled in from reference TRBV5-5 and TRBJ2-5, reads DAGVTQSPTHLIKTRGQQVTLRCSPISGHKSVSWYQQVLGQGPQFIFQYYEKEERGRGNFPDRFSARQFPNYSSELNVNALLLGDSALYLCASSQPTGGLETQYFGPGTRLLVL.

Judged by abundance, this clone is medium-sized (0.01 to 0.1%). CDR3 bases: TGTGCCAGCAGCCGACAGGGTTGGTACGAGCAGTACTTC. This sequence encodes CASSRQGWYEQYF. The rearrangement links TRBV6-5 to TRBJ2-7; 7 bases match TRBD1. This CDR3 has 13 amino acids. Trimming cost V 6 bases and J 4 bases; bases outside gene matches: 6. Per the germline V gene, CDR1 is MNHEY and CDR2 is SVGAGI.

V is TRBV28 and J is TRBJ1-5, with 9 bases fitting TRBD1. CDR3 size: 16 residues. Germline values: CDR1 MDHEN, CDR2 SYDVKM. Germline trimming cut 6 bases from V and 3 bases from J; bases unmatched to any gene: 9. The CDR3 here is CASRAPGQGFNQPQHF. Written as DNA, the CDR3 is TGTGCCAGCAGGGCACCGGGACAGGGCTTCAATCAGCCCCAGCATTTT.

This sequence joins TRBV12-5 and TRBJ2-5, with D maybe TRBD1 (5 bases). Trimming took 1 base from V and 1 from J, leaving 10 bases between them. Per the germline V gene, CDR1 is LGHNT and CDR2 is FRNRAP. The CDR3 totals 15 residues. The CDR3 nucleotides are TGTGCTAGTGGTTTGGGACAGTTACCCCAAGAGACCCAGTACTTC. It translates to CASGLGQLPQETQYF.

The V call is TRBV2, the J call TRBJ2-5, with 8 positions matching TRBD1. The CDR3 sequence is 13 residues long. Trimming took 7 bases from V and 3 from J; bases not matched to a gene: 4. Germline-derived CDR1 and CDR2 are SNHLY and FYNNEI. The CDR3 DNA reads as TGTGCCAGCATAGGACAGGGAAAAGAGACCCAGTACTTC. Its translation: CASIGQGKETQYF.

The chain combines TRBV7-2 with TRBJ2-7, with 10 bases fitting TRBD1. Looked up from germline, CDR1 is SGHTA and CDR2 is FQGNSA. The CDR3 loop spans 17 amino acids. The junction had 12 bases not matched to a gene; V was cut back by 3 bases and J by 4 bases. In DNA, the CDR3 is TGTGCCAGCAGCTTCCCCGCTCCGGGACAGGGGAGTTACGAGCAGTACTTC. Its protein is CASSFPAPGQGSYEQYF.

The V gene is TRBV7-3, the J gene TRBJ2-1; D unresolved. Per germline, CDR1 SGHTA and CDR2 FQGTGA. V was pared by 5 bases and J by 6 bases, with 11 bases between. This CDR3 has 13 amino acids. The CDR3 nucleotides are TGTGCCAGCAGCCCGCTAGGTCTCAATGAGCAGTTCTTC. Protein: CASSPLGLNEQFF.

V and J are TRBV11-2 and TRBJ2-7; D gene uncertain. CDR3 length: 14 residues. The ends were cut back, 1 base at V and 0 bases at J, with 7 bases in the middle. Germline CDR1 is SGHAT and CDR2 is FQNNGV. In DNA, the CDR3 is TGTGCCAGCAGCTTAGGGATCGGCTCCTACGAGCAGTACTTC. Translation gives CASSLGIGSYEQYF.

The rearrangement joins TRBV25-1 to TRBJ1-5, with TRBD1 matching 8 bases. This CDR3 has 15 residues. The germline CDR1 and CDR2 sequences are MGHDK and SYGVNS. V dropped 2 bases and J dropped 3; count of bases not matched to a gene: 3. The CDR3 loop reads CASSETGGANQPQHF. The DNA of the CDR3 is TGTGCCAGCAGTGAAACAGGGGGAGCCAATCAGCCCCAGCATTTT. The complete variable domain, with remaining parts taken from reference TRBV25-1 and TRBJ1-5, reads EADIYQTPRYLVIGTGKKITLECSQTMGHDKMYWYQQDPGMELHLIHYSYGVNSTEKGDLSSESTVSRIRTEHFPLTLESARPSHTSQYLCASSETGGANQPQHFGDGTRLSIL.

The chain recombines TRBV7-6 with TRBJ1-4; 7 bases are shared with TRBD1. Germline CDR1 SGHVS, CDR2 FNYEAQ. J was trimmed by 3 bases and V by 5 bases; bases with no gene match: 6. The CDR3 length is 15 residues. The DNA of the CDR3 is TGTGCCAGCAGCCTATCGACAGGGTCTAATGAAAAACTGTTTTTT. Its translation is CASSLSTGSNEKLFF.

As regards this clone: The sample carries other DNA sequences with the same CDR3. The CDR3, as DNA: TGTGCCAGCAGCTTAGTCGGGGGAACCGGGGAGCTGTTTTTT. This encodes CASSLVGGTGELFF. The gene calls are TRBV11-2 and TRBJ2-2; D is possibly TRBD2 (6 bases). CDR1 and CDR2 (germline): SGHAT, FQNNGV. V was clipped by 1 base and J by 5 bases, with 8 bases between them. The CDR3 spans 14 residues.

The CDR3 region has the DNA TGCAGCGTTGAAGATGGAGCTCAGCTTTTCTTTACAACCGGGGAGCTGTTTTTT. Translated, it gives CSVEDGAQLFFTTGELFF. V is TRBV29-1 and J is TRBJ2-2; D gene unclear. From germline, CDR1 is SQVTM and CDR2 ANQGSEA. Trimming stripped 0 bases from V and 5 bases from J, with 22 bases between. CDR3 length: 18 residues.

The chain uses TRBV27 and TRBJ2-7; TRBD2 might be the D (6 bases). The germline V and J ends were trimmed by 5 bases and 2 bases, with 19 bases remaining between them. Germline V gives CDR1 MNHEY, CDR2 SMNVEV (reference sequence). The length of the CDR3 is 16 residues. The CDR3 DNA reads TGTGCCAGCAGTCCTACCTCGGGAGCAGTCACCTACGAGCAGTACTTC. Translating it yields CASSPTSGAVTYEQYF.

J is TRBJ2-4 and V is TRBV5-6; weak D call: TRBD1 (5 bases). From germline, CDR1 is SGHDT and CDR2 YYEEEE. The V and J ends lost 1 base and 7 bases respectively, with 9 bases between them. The CDR3 is made up of 13 amino acids. The CDR3 region is CASSLWGENIQYF. The CDR3 nucleotides are TGTGCCAGCAGCTTGTGGGGCGAGAACATTCAGTACTTC.

This clone qualifies as large (0.1 to 1%). The chain carries TRBV6-5 and TRBJ1-1, with D maybe TRBD1 (6 bases). Germline-derived CDR1 and CDR2 are MNHEY and SVGAGI. The CDR3 consists of 12 residues. The ends were cut back, 2 bases at V and 10 bases at J, with 11 bases in the middle. CDR3 DNA: TGTGCCAGCAGTTACGTCCGGGGGGCAGCTTTCTTT. It specifies CASSYVRGAAFF.

The CDR3 spells CASSQEGSQPQHF. Written as DNA, the CDR3 is TGTGCCAGCAGCCAAGAAGGAAGTCAGCCCCAGCATTTT. The genes are TRBV4-2 and TRBJ1-5, with unresolved D. This CDR3 spans 13 amino acids. V lost 0 bases and J 6 bases, leaving 6 bases between the germline ends. Germline-derived CDR1 and CDR2 are LGHNA and YNFKEQ.

This clone was observed a handful of times. This sequence joins TRBV7-3 and TRBJ2-1; 7 nucleotides line up with TRBD1. The germline CDR1 and CDR2 sequences are SGHTA and FQGTGA. The V gene end was trimmed by 4 bases and the J gene end by 6 bases; junction bases not matched to a gene: 12. The CDR3 has 16 residues. The CDR3 DNA follows: TGTGCCAGCAGCTACGGGGACAGCGCCATGGGCAATGAGCAGTTCTTC. Protein sequence: CASSYGDSAMGNEQFF.